This T cell receptor (beta chain) was sequenced for a study of identical twins. Whole-study results and caveats: For out-of-frame alpha sequences shared by twins, low generation probability was in excess. Invariant T cells like MAIT and iNKT could partly confound the zero-insertion analyses. A cross-sectional statistical analysis, not follow-up of the same donors, supported the conclusions.

This clonotype came up many times. Antigen unknown. The V and J ends lost 5 bases and 4 bases, in that order; junction bases with no gene match: 6. The CDR3 has 14 amino acids. Germline V CDR1 and CDR2: SEHNR, FQNEAQ (reference sequence). MiXCR, run by TCRdb on the 5' RACE reads, gives a single entry per CDR3 protein. The sample records 690,000 or so distinct CDR3 sequences, around 8.6% being singletons. These records were also assigned to another study, of yellow fever vaccine responses in identical twins. That investigation notes: Twins' vaccine T cell response reportedly gave the appearance of partial convergence and partial personalization.

This sequence originates from a woman under 30 in good health. What was sequenced was PBMCs. The rearrangement uses TRBV7-9 and TRBJ2-7; 9 bases match TRBD1. CDR3 in DNA: TGTGCCAGCAGCATAGACAGGGGGTGGTACGAGCAGTACTTC. Its protein product is CASSIDRGWYEQYF.